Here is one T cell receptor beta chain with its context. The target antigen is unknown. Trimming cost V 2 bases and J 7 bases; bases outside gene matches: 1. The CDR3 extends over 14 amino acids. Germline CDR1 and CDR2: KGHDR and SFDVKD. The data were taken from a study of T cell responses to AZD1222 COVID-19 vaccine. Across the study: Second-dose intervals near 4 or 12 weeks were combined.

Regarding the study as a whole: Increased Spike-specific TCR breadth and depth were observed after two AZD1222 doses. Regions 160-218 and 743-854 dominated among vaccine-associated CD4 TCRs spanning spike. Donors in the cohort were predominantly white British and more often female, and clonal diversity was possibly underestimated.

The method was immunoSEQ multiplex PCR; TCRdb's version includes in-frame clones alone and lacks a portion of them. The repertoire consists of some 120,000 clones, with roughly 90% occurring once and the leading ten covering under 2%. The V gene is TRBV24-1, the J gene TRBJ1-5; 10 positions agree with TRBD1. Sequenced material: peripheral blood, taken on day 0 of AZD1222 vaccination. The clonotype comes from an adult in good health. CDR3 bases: TGTGCCACCAGTGATTGGACAGGGGGACAGCCCCAGCATTTT. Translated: CATSDWTGGQPQHF.